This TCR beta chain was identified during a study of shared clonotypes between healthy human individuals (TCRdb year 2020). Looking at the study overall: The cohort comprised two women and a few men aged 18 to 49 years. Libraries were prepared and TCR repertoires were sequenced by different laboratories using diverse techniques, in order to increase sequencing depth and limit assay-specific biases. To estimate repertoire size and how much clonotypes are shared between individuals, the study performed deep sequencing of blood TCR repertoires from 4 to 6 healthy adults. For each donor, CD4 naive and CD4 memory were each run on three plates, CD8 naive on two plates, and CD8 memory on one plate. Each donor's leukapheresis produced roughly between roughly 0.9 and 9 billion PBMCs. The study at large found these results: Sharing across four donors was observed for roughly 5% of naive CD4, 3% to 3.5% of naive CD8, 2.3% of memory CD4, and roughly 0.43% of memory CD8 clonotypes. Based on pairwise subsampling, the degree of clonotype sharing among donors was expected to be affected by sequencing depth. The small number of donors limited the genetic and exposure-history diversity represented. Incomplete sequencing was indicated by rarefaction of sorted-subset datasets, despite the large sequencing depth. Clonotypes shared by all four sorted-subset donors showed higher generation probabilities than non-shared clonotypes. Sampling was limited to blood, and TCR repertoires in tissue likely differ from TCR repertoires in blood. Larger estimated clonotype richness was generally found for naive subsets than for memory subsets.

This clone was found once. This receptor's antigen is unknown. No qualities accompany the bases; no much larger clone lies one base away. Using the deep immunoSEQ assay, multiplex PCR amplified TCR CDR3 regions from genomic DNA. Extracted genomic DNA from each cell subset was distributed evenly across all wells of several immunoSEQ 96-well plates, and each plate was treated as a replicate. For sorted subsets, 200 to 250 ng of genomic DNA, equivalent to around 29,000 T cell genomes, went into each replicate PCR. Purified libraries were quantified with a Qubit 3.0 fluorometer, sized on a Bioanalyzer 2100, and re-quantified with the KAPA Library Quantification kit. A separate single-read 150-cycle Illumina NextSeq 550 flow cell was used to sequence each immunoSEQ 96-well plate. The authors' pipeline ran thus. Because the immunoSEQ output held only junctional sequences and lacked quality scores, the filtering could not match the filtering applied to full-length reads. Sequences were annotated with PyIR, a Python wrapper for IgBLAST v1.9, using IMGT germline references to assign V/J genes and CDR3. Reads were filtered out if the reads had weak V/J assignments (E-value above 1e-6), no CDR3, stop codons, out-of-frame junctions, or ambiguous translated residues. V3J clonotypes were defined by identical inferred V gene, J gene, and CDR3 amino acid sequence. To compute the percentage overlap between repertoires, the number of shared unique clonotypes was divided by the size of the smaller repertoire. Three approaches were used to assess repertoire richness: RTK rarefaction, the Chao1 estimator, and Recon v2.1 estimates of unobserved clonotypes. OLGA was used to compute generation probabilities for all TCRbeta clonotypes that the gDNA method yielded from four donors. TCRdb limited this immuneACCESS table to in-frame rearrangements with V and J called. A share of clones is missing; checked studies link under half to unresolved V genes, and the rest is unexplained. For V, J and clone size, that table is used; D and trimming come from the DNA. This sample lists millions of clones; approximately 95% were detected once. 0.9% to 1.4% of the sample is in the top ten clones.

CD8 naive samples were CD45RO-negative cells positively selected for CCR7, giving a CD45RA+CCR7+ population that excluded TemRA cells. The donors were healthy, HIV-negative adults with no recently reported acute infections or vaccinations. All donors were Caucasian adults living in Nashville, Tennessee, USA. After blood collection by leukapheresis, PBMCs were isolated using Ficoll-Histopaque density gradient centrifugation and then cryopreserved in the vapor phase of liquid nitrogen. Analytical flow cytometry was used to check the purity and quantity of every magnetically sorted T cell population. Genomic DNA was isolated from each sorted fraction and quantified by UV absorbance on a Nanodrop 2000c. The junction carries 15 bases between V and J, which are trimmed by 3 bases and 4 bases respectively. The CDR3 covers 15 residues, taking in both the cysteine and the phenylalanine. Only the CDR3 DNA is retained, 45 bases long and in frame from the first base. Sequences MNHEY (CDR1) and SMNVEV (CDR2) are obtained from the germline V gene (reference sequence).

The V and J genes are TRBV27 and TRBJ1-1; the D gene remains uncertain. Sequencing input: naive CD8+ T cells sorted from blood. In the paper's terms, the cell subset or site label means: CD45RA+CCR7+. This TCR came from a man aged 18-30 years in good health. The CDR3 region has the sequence CASSFVGPGSTEAFF. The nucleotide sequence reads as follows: TGTGCCAGCAGTTTCGTTGGCCCCGGGAGCACTGAAGCTTTCTTT.